The following is a T cell receptor (beta chain) sequence with its context. These data belong to a study of T cell responses to AZD1222 COVID-19 vaccine. Libraries were prepared by immunoSEQ multiplex PCR; TCRdb keeps only in-frame clonotypes and omits some of them. The sample holds some 58,000 clones, 60% to 80% seen once. V shed 4 bases, J shed 1 base, and the junction held 9 bases outside the gene matches. CDR3 length equals 19 residues. The V gene is TRBV23-1, the J gene TRBJ2-4, with 14 bases that match TRBD2. TRBV23-1 is an ORF, and what it does is uncertain. The sample in question was peripheral blood, obtained 28 days after the second AZD1222 dose. This sequence was found in an adult who received the AZD1222 COVID-19 vaccine. CDR3 sequence reads: CASSLRLAGGDRAKNIQYF. CDR3 DNA: TGCGCCAGCAGTCTCCGACTAGCGGGGGGGGACCGGGCCAAAAACATTCAGTACTTC.